The following is a TCR beta chain sequence with its context. Trimming removed 1 base from V and 0 bases from J, with 7 bases in between. The germline V gene has CDR1 SGHVS and CDR2 FQNEAQ. CDR3 size: 15 residues. This entry comes from a study of CD4 T cells in relation to SARS-CoV-2 and coronaviruses. The overall study: Convalescent patients had median age about 40 years, range about 21 to 72.

Clones were read by immunoSEQ multiplex PCR, and TCRdb kept only the in-frame ones, dropping some. This repertoire shows more than 9,000 clones, more than 75% found once; its top ten account for around 2.2%. The sequence was collected from an adult with COVID-19. The chain couples TRBV7-8 to TRBJ1-5; D uncertain. Sequenced sample: naive CD4+ T cells from PBMCs. Regarding subset: naive CD4+ T cells isolated by negative enrichment. The CDR3, as DNA: TGTGCCAGCAGCTTAGTAGGGAATAGCAATCAGCCCCAGCATTTT. The encoded protein is CASSLVGNSNQPQHF.